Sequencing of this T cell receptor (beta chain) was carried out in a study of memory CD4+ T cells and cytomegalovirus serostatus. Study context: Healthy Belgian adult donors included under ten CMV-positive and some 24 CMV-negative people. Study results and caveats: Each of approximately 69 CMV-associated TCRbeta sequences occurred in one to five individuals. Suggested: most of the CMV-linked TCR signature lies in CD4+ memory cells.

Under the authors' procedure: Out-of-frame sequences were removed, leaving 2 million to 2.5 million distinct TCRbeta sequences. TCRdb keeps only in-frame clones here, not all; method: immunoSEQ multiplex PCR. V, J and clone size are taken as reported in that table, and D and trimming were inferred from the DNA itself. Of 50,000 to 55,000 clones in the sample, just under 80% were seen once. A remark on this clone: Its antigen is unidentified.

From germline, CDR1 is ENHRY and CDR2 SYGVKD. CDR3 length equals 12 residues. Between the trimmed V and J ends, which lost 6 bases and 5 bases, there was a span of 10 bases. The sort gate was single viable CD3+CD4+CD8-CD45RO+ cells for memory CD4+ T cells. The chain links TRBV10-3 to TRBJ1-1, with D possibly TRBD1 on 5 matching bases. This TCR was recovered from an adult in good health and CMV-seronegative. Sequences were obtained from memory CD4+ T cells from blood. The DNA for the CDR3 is TGTGCCATCAGACAGGACGAGACTGAAGCTTTCTTT. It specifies CAIRQDETEAFF.